The 10 T cell receptor beta chains listed next were all sequenced from one sample in a study of CD4+ T cells in melanoma. Using immunoSEQ multiplex PCR, the repertoire was profiled, and TCRdb retains in-frame clones only, with some absent. The sample contains around 100,000 clones, around 93% of which appear only once. The sample comprised peripheral blood. These receptors were collected from a human donor with melanoma.

The chain links TRBV18 to TRBJ2-3; unclear D gene. The CDR3 runs to 15 residues. Germline loops: CDR1 KGHSH, CDR2 LQKENI. Trimming shortened V by 0 bases and J by 1 base, and 8 bases separated the two germline ends. CDR3 in amino acids: CASSPPVRGTDTQYF. In DNA form, the CDR3 reads TGTGCCAGCTCACCACCGGTACGGGGCACAGATACGCAGTATTTT.

This clone was recorded only once. CDR3 DNA: TGTGCCAGCAGCCAAGATTGGAAGGAACTAGCGGGAGTCTCTGGGGCCAACGTCCTGACTTTC. Protein sequence: CASSQDWKELAGVSGANVLTF. The chain uses TRBV14 and TRBJ2-6; 11 bases line up with TRBD2. The length of the CDR3 is 21 residues. CDR1 and CDR2 (germline): SGHDN, FVKESK. J lost 0 bases, V lost 0 bases, and 10 bases had no gene match.

Here the CDR3 reads CASSLQGASYEQYF. For the CDR3, the DNA is TGCGCCAGCAGCTTACAGGGGGCATCCTACGAGCAGTACTTC. The V gene is TRBV5-1, the J gene TRBJ2-7; the match to TRBD1 covers 9 bases. V shed 2 bases, J shed 1 base, and the junction held 1 base outside the gene matches. This CDR3 has 14 residues. CDR1 SGHRS and CDR2 YFSETQ come from the germline V gene.

The J gene is TRBJ2-1, the V gene TRBV9; tentative D call: TRBD2 (6 bases). Trimming cost V 0 bases and J 4 bases, with 14 bases left between them. Germline lookup yields CDR1 SGDLS and CDR2 YYNGEE. There are 16 residues in the CDR3. The CDR3 here is CASSVAAGTQYNEQFF. The CDR3 DNA reads as TGTGCCAGCAGCGTAGCTGCGGGGACCCAATACAATGAGCAGTTCTTC.

The chain joins TRBV21-1 to TRBJ2-3; the D call in the table, TRBD1, was not verified against the DNA. TRBV21-1 is a listed pseudogene. This CDR3 is 21 amino acids long. The CDR3 nucleotides read TGTGCCAGCAGCAAAGTAGGGACAGGGCCACTTAGTGGGGCTAGCACAGATACGCAGTATTTT. This codes for CASSKVGTGPLSGASTDTQYF.

This chain joins TRBV5-1 and TRBJ2-5, with TRBD2 matching 8 bases. With 2 bases clipped from V and 4 bases from J, the junction kept 4 bases outside the gene matches. Germline CDR1 reads SGHRS; CDR2 reads YFSETQ. CDR3 size: 14 residues. Here the CDR3 reads CASSFSGKTETQYF. The CDR3 DNA reads as TGCGCCAGCAGCTTTAGCGGGAAAACAGAGACCCAGTACTTC. Variable domain in full (rest from reference TRBV5-1 and TRBJ2-5): KAGVTQTPRYLIKTRGQQVTLSCSPISGHRSVSWYQQTPGQGLQFLFEYFSETQRNKGNFPGRFSGRQFSNSRSEMNVSTLELGDSALYLCASSFSGKTETQYFGPGTRLLVL.

The chain uses TRBV7-9 and TRBJ2-7, with TRBD2 matching 13 bases. CDR3 size: 15 residues. From germline, CDR1 is SEHNR and CDR2 FQNEAQ (reference sequence). Unmatched junction bases numbered 5, after V lost 5 bases and J lost 4 bases. The DNA of the CDR3 is TGTGCCAGCAGCACCGGACTAGCGGGGGAATACGAGCAGTACTTC. It codes for CASSTGLAGEYEQYF.

This chain uses TRBV11-2 with TRBJ2-5, with no clear D. Germline-derived CDR1 and CDR2 are SGHAT and FQNNGV. The CDR3 has 13 amino acids. Trimming pared 5 bases from V and 6 bases from J, leaving 13 bases between. Written as DNA, the CDR3 is TGTGCCAGCAGCCCCGTCTCCCGCCAGACCCAGTACTTC. Encoded protein: CASSPVSRQTQYF.

The genes are TRBV6-5 and TRBJ2-7; 7 positions agree with TRBD2. The CDR3 totals 14 residues. CDR1 and CDR2 from the germline V gene are MNHEY and SVGAGI. Trimming removed 6 bases from V and 3 bases from J; junction bases left unmatched: 8. The CDR3 DNA sequence: TGTGCCAGCAGCCCAAGAACGGGAGGCTACGAGCAGTACTTC. The encoded protein is CASSPRTGGYEQYF.

The chain links TRBV5-1 to TRBJ1-2; 10 nucleotides agree with TRBD1. V trimming: 0 bases; J trimming: 4 bases; junction bases outside the gene matches: 18. CDR1 SGHRS and CDR2 YFSETQ come from the germline V gene. The CDR3 runs 20 residues. CDR3 coding DNA: TGCGCCAGCAGCTTGGTATTTGGTGTGGGACAGGGGTCTATCGCCTATGGCTACACCTTC. Amino acids: CASSLVFGVGQGSIAYGYTF. Drawing the rest from reference TRBV5-1 and TRBJ1-2, the complete variable domain is KAGVTQTPRYLIKTRGQQVTLSCSPISGHRSVSWYQQTPGQGLQFLFEYFSETQRNKGNFPGRFSGRQFSNSRSEMNVSTLELGDSALYLCASSLVFGVGQGSIAYGYTFGSGTRLTVV.